This is a list of T cell receptor beta chains from one sample in a study of CD4 and CD8 cells across lung adenocarcinoma regions. TCRdb ran MiXCR on the PCR reads and lists one entry per CDR3 protein. In the table there are roughly 13,000 distinct CDR3 sequences, approximately 40% of which are singletons. The sample consisted of CD4+ T cells from the center of a lung tumor. The receptor set was obtained from a male donor with lung adenocarcinoma. The CD4 and CD8 labels of this study may be unreliable. CDR3s include the opening cysteine and the closing phenylalanine or tryptophan. A D gene is named only where the DNA matches it firmly. Expanded clones get a size class; other rows say once, few or many, or leave the size out.

TRBD2,medium-sized,TRBV11-1,TRBJ2-1,TGTGCCAGCAGCTCCCCCGCCGGGACTAGAGCTCAGGGTGAGCAGTTCTTC,CASSSPAGTRAQGEQFF
TRBD2,-,TRBV6-2/TRBV6-3,TRBJ2-3,TGTGCCAGCAGTTACGGTCCAGCGGGAGACACAGATACGCAGTATTTT,CASSYGPAGDTDTQYF
TRBD2,-,TRBV6-1,TRBJ2-5,TGTGCGGGGCACGGGGGGAGTGACCAAGAGACCCAGTACTTC,CAGHGGSDQETQYF
-,once,TRBV12-3/TRBV12-4,TRBJ2-3,TGTGCGGGCAGTGGGGGCGGAGCCGAAGATACCCAGTATTTT,CAGSGGGAEDTQYF
TRBD1,many,TRBV12-3/TRBV12-4,TRBJ2-6,TGTGCCAGCTCCCCGGGACAGGGTCATGTCCTGACTTTC,CASSPGQGHVLTF
-,few,TRBV6-1,TRBJ1-5,TGTGCCAGCTCCGGGACACGAAATCAGCCCCAGCATTTT,CASSGTRNQPQHF
-,few,TRBV11-3,TRBJ2-5,TGTGCCAGCGGCACGACAGGATCCGGAGAGACCCAGTACTTC,CASGTTGSGETQYF
TRBD1,once,TRBV10-3,TRBJ2-3,TGTGCCGGGGGTATTGGGGGACAGGGCGCAGATACGCAGTATTTT,CAGGIGGQGADTQYF
-,many,TRBV6-1,TRBJ1-5,TGTGCCAGCAACCGCCTTACCGGGGACGGTCAGCCCCAGCATTTT,CASNRLTGDGQPQHF
TRBD1,few,TRBV10-1,TRBJ2-2,TGCGCCAGTCAAAGACAGGGATTCGGGGAGCTGTTTTTT,CASQRQGFGELFF
TRBD2,-,TRBV7-8,TRBJ2-5,TGTGCCAGCAGCTTAGAACTAGCGAGTGGTCAGACCCAGTACTTC,CASSLELASGQTQYF
-,once,TRBV6-2/TRBV6-3,TRBJ1-1,TGTGCCAGCAGTTCCCGTGGGGCGTTTGAAGCTTTCTTT,CASSSRGAFEAFF
-,-,TRBV6-2/TRBV6-3,TRBJ2-3,TGTGCCAGCAGAGAACCAGCGAGCACTGGTACGCAGTATTTT,CASREPASTGTQYF
-,once,TRBV4-1,TRBJ1-1,TGCGCCAGCAGCCAACCGACAGGGAACACTGAAGCTTTCTTT,CASSQPTGNTEAFF
TRBD2,-,TRBV6-5,TRBJ2-2,TGTGCCAGCAGTTACTTGGGCGGAAGCGGGGAGCAGTTTTTT,CASSYLGGSGEQFF
TRBD2,few,TRBV6-5,TRBJ2-1,TGTGCCAGCAGTACTAGCGGGAGCTACAATGAGCAGTTCTTC,CASSTSGSYNEQFF
-,-,TRBV11-3,TRBJ2-2,TGTGCCAGCAGCCCAGGGCGGTTTACCGGGGAGCTGTTTTTT,CASSPGRFTGELFF
-,-,TRBV27,TRBJ2-7,TGTGCCAGCAGTTTTTCTGGGAGATACGAGCAGTACTTC,CASSFSGRYEQYF
-,many,TRBV6-1,TRBJ1-6,TGTGCCAGCAGTGAGGCCCTAAAGGCACCCCTCCACTTT,CASSEALKAPLHF
-,-,TRBV10-1,TRBJ2-4,TGCGCCAGCCCCCGTAGCGGCCCCTCCTCAGCCACAGACACTCAGTACTTC,CASPRSGPSSATDTQYF
TRBD1,-,TRBV6-5,TRBJ2-3,TGTGCCAGCAGTTACCAGGGGGCTTACACAGATACGCAGTATTTT,CASSYQGAYTDTQYF
-,-,TRBV6-5,TRBJ2-1,TGTGCCAGCAGTTCTGGACCGGGTACGGGTGAGCAGTTCTTC,CASSSGPGTGEQFF
TRBD2,many,TRBV6-1,TRBJ2-1,TGTGCCAGCAGGGCCCTAGCGGGACAGAACGAGCAGTTCTTC,CASRALAGQNEQFF
-,-,TRBV6-5,TRBJ2-7,TGTGCCAGCAGTTACCCCGGGGCCACCCCCTACGAGCAGTACTTC,CASSYPGATPYEQYF
-,-,TRBV10-1,TRBJ1-1,TGCGCCAGCAGTGAGTCAGGACGGAAGAAGGCTTTCTTT,CASSESGRKKAFF
-,-,TRBV7-2,TRBJ2-3,TGTGCCAGCAGCTTAGGGGGAGGGGGTGGAGATACGCAGTATTTT,CASSLGGGGGDTQYF
-,many,TRBV6-1,TRBJ2-7,TGTGCCAGCAGTGGGGGGCGGGAGTTCCACGAGCAGTACTTC,CASSGGREFHEQYF
-,many,TRBV28,TRBJ2-1,TGTGCCAGCAGTTTACTCGGGGTTCCCAATGAGCAGTTCTTC,CASSLLGVPNEQFF
-,-,TRBV9,TRBJ2-1,TGTGCCAGCAGCACCTGGGGGTACAATGAGCAGTTCTTC,CASSTWGYNEQFF
-,-,TRBV27,TRBJ2-5,TGTGCCAGCAGTTTTGGGCCCGGGGAGACCCAGTACTTC,CASSFGPGETQYF
TRBD1,-,TRBV11-3,TRBJ2-2,TGTGCCAGCAGCTCTTACCCGGACAGGGGGAACACCGGGGAGCTGTTTTTT,CASSSYPDRGNTGELFF
-,many,TRBV6-4,TRBJ2-2,TGTGCCAGCAGTGAAGGCCTAAACACCGGGGAGCTGTTTTTT,CASSEGLNTGELFF
-,-,TRBV27,TRBJ2-5,TGTGCCAGCAGTGCGGGCCGCGGGGCTTCTGGCCAAGAGACCCAGTATTTC,CASSAGRGASGQETQYF
TRBD2,many,TRBV7-2,TRBJ2-1,TGTGCCAGCAGCATAGCGGGAGCTCGTTTAGGGAATGAGCAGTTCTTC,CASSIAGARLGNEQFF
-,-,TRBV6-5,TRBJ1-1,TGTGCCAGCAATTCACCCTGGACAGACTTAAACACTGAAGCTTTCTTT,CASNSPWTDLNTEAFF
-,-,TRBV15,TRBJ2-5,TGTGCCACCAGCAGGGACCTCAGGGGCTTGGAGACCCAGTACTTC,CATSRDLRGLETQYF
TRBD2,-,TRBV4-1,TRBJ2-2,TGCGCCAGCAGTCCGACTAGCGCGACCACCGGGGAGCTGTTTTTT,CASSPTSATTGELFF
TRBD2,medium-sized,TRBV10-1,TRBJ2-1,TGCGCCAGCAGTGCACTAGCGGGAAGCGGTGAGCAGTTCTTC,CASSALAGSGEQFF
-,-,TRBV20-1,TRBJ2-6,TGCAGTGCTAGGTCGCAGCCTGGGGCCAACGTCCTGACTTTC,CSARSQPGANVLTF
-,-,TRBV6-4,TRBJ1-1,TGTGCCAGCAGTCAGAATTCGAACACTGAAGCTTTCTTT,CASSQNSNTEAFF
TRBD1,-,TRBV25-1,TRBJ2-7,TGTGCCAGCAGATCACAGGGGGTGCAGTACTTC,CASRSQGVQYF
TRBD2,many,TRBV24-1,TRBJ2-1,TGTGCCACCAGTGACCCGGGACTAGCGGGAGTGAATGAGCAGTTCTTC,CATSDPGLAGVNEQFF
-,few,TRBV10-3,TRBJ2-7,TGTGCCAGCAGTGAGTCAGGGGGGGCCTACGAGCAGTACTTC,CASSESGGAYEQYF
-,many,TRBV27,TRBJ2-1,TGTGCCAGCAGACCCTACGGAAACAGGTTATACAATGAGCAGTTCTTC,CASRPYGNRLYNEQFF